The 13 T cell receptor beta chains below were found in one sample sequenced in a study of technical replicates of blood from a few donors. Produced via immunoSEQ multiplex PCR; TCRdb's table is partial and in-frame only. Of about 79,000 clones in the sample, more than 85% were seen once. Source material: T cells isolated from PBMCs. The receptors were gathered from a human donor in good health. Some clones in this sample may be carry-over from other donors' samples.

The chain joins TRBV27 to TRBJ2-5; 9 nucleotides line up with TRBD2. CDR1 is MNHEY and CDR2 is SMNVEV in the germline V gene (reference sequence). CDR3 length equals 14 residues. V lost 3 bases and J lost 4; bases outside the gene matches: 3. The CDR3 DNA reads as TGTGCCAGCAGTTTCACAGCGGGAGGAGAGACCCAGTACTTC. Its translation: CASSFTAGGETQYF.

The rearrangement uses TRBV7-2 and TRBJ2-7, with D unclear. Trimming left V 1 base short and J 3 bases short, with 10 bases between. Germline V lookup: CDR1 SGHTA, CDR2 FQGNSA. The CDR3 loop spans 14 amino acids. The CDR3 bases are TGTGCCAGCAGCTTAGAAACGAGAAACTACGAGCAGTACTTC. Translation gives CASSLETRNYEQYF.

The V call is TRBV11-2, the J call TRBJ2-5; perhaps TRBD1 as D (5 bases). Germline-derived CDR1 and CDR2 are SGHAT and FQNNGV. CDR3 size: 15 residues. Trimming shortened V by 4 bases and J by 5 bases, and 17 bases separated the two germline ends. The CDR3 spells CASSSPGAQWETQYF. The CDR3 coding sequence is TGTGCCAGCAGCTCCCCTGGGGCGCAGTGGGAGACCCAGTACTTC.

The gene calls are TRBV5-1 and TRBJ2-7; the D is unclear. The CDR3 covers 14 residues. From germline, CDR1 is SGHRS and CDR2 YFSETQ. Trimming removed 5 bases from V and 2 bases from J, with 14 bases in between. This CDR3 reads CASSAPSGTYEQYF. As DNA, the CDR3 is TGCGCCAGCAGTGCCCCCTCAGGAACCTACGAGCAGTACTTC.

V gene TRBV4-3 combines with J gene TRBJ2-1; 7 nucleotides agree with TRBD2. Germline loops: CDR1 LGHNA, CDR2 YSLEER. The junction had 6 bases not matched to a gene; V was cut back by 3 bases and J by 7 bases. This CDR3 is built from 14 residues. The DNA for the CDR3 is TGCGCCAGCAGCCAGCAGGGAGGGGAGAATGAGCAGTTCTTC. Its protein is CASSQQGGENEQFF.

This chain links TRBV5-4 with TRBJ2-3; 8 bases are a match to TRBD2. In germline, CDR1 is SGHNT, CDR2 YYREEE (reference sequence). Losses at the gene ends were 3 bases for V and 0 bases for J; bases not matched to a gene: 6. The CDR3 runs 16 residues. The CDR3 sequence: CASSSAGGRSTDTQYF. CDR3 DNA: TGTGCCAGCAGCTCTGCCGGCGGGAGGAGCACAGATACGCAGTATTTT.

In DNA, the CDR3 is TGTGCCAGAAGCTTGAATATGGAGAGCTCCTACGAGCAGTACTTC. It encodes CARSLNMESSYEQYF. The chain has TRBV5-3 and TRBJ2-7; D is undetermined. TRBV5-3 qualifies as an ORF whose function is uncertain. V lost 1 base to trimming and J lost 0 bases, with 11 bases between them. The CDR3 has 15 amino acids.

The V and J genes are TRBV5-1 and TRBJ2-4; D call uncertain. Germline assignment: CDR1 SGHRS and CDR2 YFSETQ. CDR3 length: 13 amino acids. Trimming took 2 bases from V and 7 from J, leaving 10 bases between them. This chain's CDR3 is CASSLSRNNIQYF. DNA of the CDR3: TGCGCCAGCAGCTTAAGCAGGAACAACATTCAGTACTTC.

This clone was seen a handful of times. The chain recombines TRBV28 with TRBJ1-5, with no clear D. Per germline, CDR1 MDHEN and CDR2 SYDVKM. V lost 8 bases, J lost 3 bases, and 8 bases lay in between. The CDR3 covers 12 residues. The CDR3 is CASGQANQPQHF. The CDR3, as DNA: TGTGCCAGCGGTCAGGCCAATCAGCCCCAGCATTTT.

The V call is TRBV7-8, the J call TRBJ2-5; D may be TRBD2 (6 bases). V lost 1 base, J lost 5 bases, and 23 bases lay in between. Germline assignment: CDR1 SGHVS and CDR2 FQNEAQ. This CDR3 comprises 18 residues. Written as DNA, the CDR3 is TGTGCCAGCAGCTTAGGAAGTAGGGGTGGAGGGCCGAGGGAGACCCAGTACTTC. Translating gives CASSLGSRGGGPRETQYF. The full variable domain, rest sourced from reference TRBV7-8 and TRBJ2-5, is GAGVSQSPRYKVAKRGQDVALRCDPISGHVSLFWYQQALGQGPEFLTYFQNEAQLDKSGLPSDRFFAERPEGSVSTLKIQRTQQEDSAVYLCASSLGSRGGGPRETQYFGPGTRLLVL.

The chain links TRBV15 to TRBJ1-3; 9 bases match TRBD1. V was pared by 4 bases and J by 2 bases, with 6 bases of the junction left unmatched. CDR1 LNHNV and CDR2 YYDKDF come from the germline V gene (reference sequence). The CDR3 has 16 amino acids. As DNA, the CDR3 is TGTGCCACCAGCACACACAGGGGGCTTACTGGAAACACCATATATTTT. Translating gives CATSTHRGLTGNTIYF.

The chain has TRBV13 and TRBJ1-2; possible D gene TRBD1, 6 bases. The CDR3 totals 12 residues. Germline CDR1 reads PRHDT; CDR2 reads FYEKMQ (reference sequence). V was cut by 2 bases and J by 8 bases, with 9 bases left in between. CDR3 amino acids: CASSLPGAGYTF. The CDR3 DNA reads as TGTGCCAGCAGCTTACCAGGGGCGGGCTACACCTTC.

The J gene is TRBJ2-7, the V gene TRBV13; 8 nucleotides agree with TRBD1. V gave up 5 bases and J gave up 7 bases; unmatched junction bases: 16. Germline values: CDR1 PRHDT, CDR2 FYEKMQ (reference sequence). The CDR3 covers 16 residues. CDR3 bases: TGTGCCAGCAGCCCACAATGGGGGCAGGGGGCGATTGAGCAGTACTTC. It yields the protein CASSPQWGQGAIEQYF.